The present T cell receptor (beta chain) was sequenced within a study of blood T cell repertoires in COVID-19. V shed 0 bases and J shed 8 bases, with 17 bases lying between them. The CDR3 has 15 amino acids. From germline, CDR1 is SGHRS and CDR2 YFSETQ. The protocol was immunoSEQ multiplex PCR, while the TCRdb copy is restricted to in-frame clones and leaves out a portion. Of around 270,000 clones detected, less than 90% appear once; the ten largest clones hold roughly 4%. The sequenced sample was peripheral blood. This sequence was found in a man in his sixties with acute or convalescent COVID-19. This chain connects TRBV5-1 to TRBJ1-2; D is unresolved. CDR3 DNA sequence: TGCGCCAGCAGCTTGGCCCCGGGGAACTATGTGGGCTACACCTTC. This translates into CASSLAPGNYVGYTF.